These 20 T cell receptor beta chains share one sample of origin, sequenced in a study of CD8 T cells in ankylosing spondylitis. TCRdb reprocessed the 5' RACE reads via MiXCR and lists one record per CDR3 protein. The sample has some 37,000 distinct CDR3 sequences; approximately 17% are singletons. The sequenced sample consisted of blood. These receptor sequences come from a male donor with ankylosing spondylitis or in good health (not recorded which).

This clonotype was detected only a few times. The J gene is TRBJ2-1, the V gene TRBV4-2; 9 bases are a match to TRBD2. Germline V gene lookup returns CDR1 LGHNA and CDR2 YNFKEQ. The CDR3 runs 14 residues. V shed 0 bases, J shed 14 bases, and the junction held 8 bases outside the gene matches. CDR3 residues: CASSQDRERGVKFF. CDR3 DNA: TGTGCCAGCAGCCAAGATCGGGAGCGGGGGGTGAAGTTCTTC.

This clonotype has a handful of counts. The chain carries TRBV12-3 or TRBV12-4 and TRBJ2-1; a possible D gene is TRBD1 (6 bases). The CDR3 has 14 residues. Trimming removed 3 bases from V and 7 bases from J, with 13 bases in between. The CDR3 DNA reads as TGTGCCAGCAGTTTTTTACAGGGAAGTAATGAGCAGTTCTTC. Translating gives CASSFLQGSNEQFF.

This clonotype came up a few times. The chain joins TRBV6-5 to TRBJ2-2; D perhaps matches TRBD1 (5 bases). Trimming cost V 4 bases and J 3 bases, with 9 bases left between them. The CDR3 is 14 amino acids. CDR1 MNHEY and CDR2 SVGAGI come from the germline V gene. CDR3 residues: CASSSRVYTGELFF. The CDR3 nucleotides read TGTGCCAGCAGTTCCAGGGTTTACACCGGGGAGCTGTTTTTT.

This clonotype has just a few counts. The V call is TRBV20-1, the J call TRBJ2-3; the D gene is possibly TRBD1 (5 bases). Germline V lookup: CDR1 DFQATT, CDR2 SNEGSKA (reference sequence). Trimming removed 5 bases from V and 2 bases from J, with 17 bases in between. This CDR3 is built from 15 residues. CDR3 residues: CSAPQGVGTTDTQYF. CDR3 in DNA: TGCAGTGCTCCGCAAGGGGTGGGAACCACAGATACGCAGTATTTT.

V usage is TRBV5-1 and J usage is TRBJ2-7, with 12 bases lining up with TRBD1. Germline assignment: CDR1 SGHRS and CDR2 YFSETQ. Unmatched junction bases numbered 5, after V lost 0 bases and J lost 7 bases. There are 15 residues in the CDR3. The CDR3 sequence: CASSLVGQGAREQYF. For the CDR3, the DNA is TGCGCCAGCAGCTTGGTGGGACAGGGGGCGAGGGAGCAGTACTTC.

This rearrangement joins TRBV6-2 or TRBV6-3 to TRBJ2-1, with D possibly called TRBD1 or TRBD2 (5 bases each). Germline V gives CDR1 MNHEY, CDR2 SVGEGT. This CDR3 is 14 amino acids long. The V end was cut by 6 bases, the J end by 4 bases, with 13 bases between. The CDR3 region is CASRAYEGYNEQFF. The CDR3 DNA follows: TGTGCCAGCAGGGCTTATGAGGGGTACAATGAGCAGTTCTTC.

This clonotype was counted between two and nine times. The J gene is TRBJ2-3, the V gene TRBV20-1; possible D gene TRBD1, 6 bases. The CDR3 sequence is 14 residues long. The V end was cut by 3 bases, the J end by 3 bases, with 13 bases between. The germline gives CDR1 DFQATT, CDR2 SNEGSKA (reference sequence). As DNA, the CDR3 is TGCAGTGCTAGCATGGGGGCCAGAACAGATACGCAGTATTTT. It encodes CSASMGARTDTQYF.

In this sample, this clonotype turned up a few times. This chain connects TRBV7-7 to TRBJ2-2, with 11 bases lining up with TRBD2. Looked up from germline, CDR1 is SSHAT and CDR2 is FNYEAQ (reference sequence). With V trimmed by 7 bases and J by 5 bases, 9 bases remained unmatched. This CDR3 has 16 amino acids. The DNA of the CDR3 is TGTGCCAGCACCATAGGGACTAGCGGTACAACCGGGGAGCTGTTTTTT. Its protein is CASTIGTSGTTGELFF.

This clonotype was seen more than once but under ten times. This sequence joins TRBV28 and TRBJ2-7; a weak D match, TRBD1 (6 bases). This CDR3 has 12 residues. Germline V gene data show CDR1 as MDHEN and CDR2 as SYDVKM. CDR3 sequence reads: CASSLSGDKKSV. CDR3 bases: TGTGCCAGCAGTTTATCCGGGGACAAAAAAAGCGTC.

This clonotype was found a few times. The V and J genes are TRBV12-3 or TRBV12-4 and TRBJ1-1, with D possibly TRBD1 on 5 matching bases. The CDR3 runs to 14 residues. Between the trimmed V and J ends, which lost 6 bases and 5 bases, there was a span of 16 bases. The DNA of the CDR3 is TGTGCCAGCAGCCCCCCAGGGATGAGGACTGAAGCTTTCTTT. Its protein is CASSPPGMRTEAFF.

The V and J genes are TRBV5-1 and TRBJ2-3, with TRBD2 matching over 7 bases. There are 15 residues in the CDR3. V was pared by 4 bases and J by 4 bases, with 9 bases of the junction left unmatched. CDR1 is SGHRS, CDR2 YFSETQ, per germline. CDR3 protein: CASSAGQREADTQYF. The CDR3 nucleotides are TGCGCCAGCAGCGCGGGCCAACGGGAGGCAGATACGCAGTATTTT.

The CDR3 bases are TGTGCCAGCAGCTTAGGAGGCGGGAGGGCCTACAATGAGCAGTTCTTC. Its protein is CASSLGGGRAYNEQFF. V gene TRBV11-2 combines with J gene TRBJ2-1; TRBD2 aligns across 9 bases. Germline trimming cut 1 base from V and 2 bases from J; bases unmatched to any gene: 3. CDR3 size: 16 residues. The germline gives CDR1 SGHAT, CDR2 FQNNGV.

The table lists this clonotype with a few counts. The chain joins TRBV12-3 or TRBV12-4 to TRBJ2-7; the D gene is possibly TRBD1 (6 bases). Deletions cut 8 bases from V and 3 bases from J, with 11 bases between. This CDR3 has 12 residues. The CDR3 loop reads CASLLQGYEQYF. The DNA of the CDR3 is TGTGCCAGCTTACTACAGGGCTACGAGCAGTACTTC.

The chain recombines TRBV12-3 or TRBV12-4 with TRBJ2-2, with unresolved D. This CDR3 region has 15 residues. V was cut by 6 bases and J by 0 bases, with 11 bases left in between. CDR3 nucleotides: TGTGCCAGCAGCGGCTCCTTCGCGAACACCGGGGAGCTGTTTTTT. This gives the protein CASSGSFANTGELFF.

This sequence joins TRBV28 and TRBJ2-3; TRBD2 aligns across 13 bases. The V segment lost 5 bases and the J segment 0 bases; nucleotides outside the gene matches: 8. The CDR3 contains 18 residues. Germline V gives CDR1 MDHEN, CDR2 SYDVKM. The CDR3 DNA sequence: TGTGCCAGCAGTCAGACTAGCGGGAGGATTTATAGCACAGATACGCAGTATTTT. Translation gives CASSQTSGRIYSTDTQYF.

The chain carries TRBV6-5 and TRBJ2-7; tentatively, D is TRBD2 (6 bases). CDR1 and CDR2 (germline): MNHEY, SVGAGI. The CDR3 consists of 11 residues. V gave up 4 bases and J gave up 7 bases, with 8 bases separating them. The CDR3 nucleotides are TGTGCCAGCAGTTCCGCGGGAGAGCAGTACTTC. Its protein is CASSSAGEQYF.

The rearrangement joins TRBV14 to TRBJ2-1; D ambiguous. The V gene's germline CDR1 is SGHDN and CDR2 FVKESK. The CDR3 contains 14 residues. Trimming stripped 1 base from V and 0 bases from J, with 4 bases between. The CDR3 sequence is CASSQGSSYNEQFF. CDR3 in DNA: TGTGCCAGCAGCCAAGGGAGCTCCTACAATGAGCAGTTCTTC.

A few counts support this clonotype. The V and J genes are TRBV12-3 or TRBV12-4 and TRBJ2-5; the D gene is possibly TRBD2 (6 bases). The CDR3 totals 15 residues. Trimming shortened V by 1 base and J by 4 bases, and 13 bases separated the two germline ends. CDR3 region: CASSLGGGMRETQYF. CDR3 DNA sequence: TGTGCCAGCAGTTTAGGTGGGGGGATGCGAGAGACCCAGTACTTC.

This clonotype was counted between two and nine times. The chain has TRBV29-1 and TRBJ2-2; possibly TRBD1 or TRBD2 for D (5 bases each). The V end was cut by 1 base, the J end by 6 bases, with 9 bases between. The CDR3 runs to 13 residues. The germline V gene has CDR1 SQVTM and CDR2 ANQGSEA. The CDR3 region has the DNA TGCAGCGTTGAAGGGGGGTTCGCCGGGGAGCTGTTTTTT. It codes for CSVEGGFAGELFF.

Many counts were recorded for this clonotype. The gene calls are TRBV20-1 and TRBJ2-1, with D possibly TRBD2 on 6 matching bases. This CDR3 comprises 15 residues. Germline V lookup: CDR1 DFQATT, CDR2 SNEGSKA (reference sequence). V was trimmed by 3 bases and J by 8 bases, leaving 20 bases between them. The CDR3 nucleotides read TGCAGTGCTAGTCGTCCGGGGGATATAGCGGATGAGCAGTTCTTC. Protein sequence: CSASRPGDIADEQFF.